This T cell receptor (beta chain) came from a study of T cell changes during pregnancy in multiple sclerosis. Germline-derived CDR1 and CDR2 are KGHSH and LQKENI. The CDR3 contains 12 residues. The junction had 2 bases not matched to a gene; V was cut back by 4 bases and J by 6 bases. Only in-frame clones appear in the TCRdb table, and some are missing; sequencing was by immunoSEQ multiplex PCR. This table has about 59,000 clones, just over 90% appearing once. The sequence derives from a female donor with multiple sclerosis, enrolled in a pregnancy study. The chain couples TRBV18 to TRBJ2-7; TRBD1 matches 8 bases. This specimen consisted of CD4+ T cells from peripheral blood mononuclear cells, obtained before pregnancy. The CDR3 DNA reads TGTGCCAGCTCACACGGGACAGGCGAGCAGTACTTC. Its translation: CASSHGTGEQYF.